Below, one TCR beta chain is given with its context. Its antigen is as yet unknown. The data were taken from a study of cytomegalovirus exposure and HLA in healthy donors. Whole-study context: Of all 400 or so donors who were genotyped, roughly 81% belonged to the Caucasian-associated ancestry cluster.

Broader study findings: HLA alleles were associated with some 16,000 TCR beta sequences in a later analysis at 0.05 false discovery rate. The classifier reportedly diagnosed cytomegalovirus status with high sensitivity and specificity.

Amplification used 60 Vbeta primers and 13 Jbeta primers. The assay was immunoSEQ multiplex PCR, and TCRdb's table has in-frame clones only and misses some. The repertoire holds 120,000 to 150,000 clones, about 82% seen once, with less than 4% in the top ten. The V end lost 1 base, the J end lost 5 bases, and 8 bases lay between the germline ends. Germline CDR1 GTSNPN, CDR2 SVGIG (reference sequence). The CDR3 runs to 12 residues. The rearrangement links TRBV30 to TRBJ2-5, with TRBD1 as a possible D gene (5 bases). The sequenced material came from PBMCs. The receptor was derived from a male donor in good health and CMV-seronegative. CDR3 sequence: CAWSEGWETQYF. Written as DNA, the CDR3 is TGTGCCTGGAGTGAGGGGTGGGAGACCCAGTACTTC.